The 6 T cell receptor beta chains presented below share a single source sample, sequenced in a study of CD8+CD57+ T cells in acquired aplastic anemia. TCR beta VDJ combinations and CDR3 sequences were profiled from genomic DNA. Each CDR3 protein gets one entry after TCRdb re-called the reads with MiXCR. The sample shows approximately 170,000 distinct CDR3 sequences, approximately 50% of them seen only once. Sequenced sample: sorted CD4+, CD8+, or CD8+CD57+ T cells (not recorded which) from PBMCs. These TCRs come from a human donor in good health, serving as a control.

This sequence joins TRBV7-9 and TRBJ1-4; possible D gene TRBD1, 5 bases. Between the trimmed V and J ends, which lost 5 bases and 7 bases, there was a span of 11 bases. Germline V gene sequence: CDR1 SEHNR, CDR2 FQNEAQ (reference sequence). The CDR3 has 13 residues. The CDR3 nucleotides are TGTGCCAGCAGCCCCCAGGGTAGTGAAAAACTGTTTTTT. This encodes CASSPQGSEKLFF.

This chain uses TRBV14 with TRBJ1-1; D is unclear. The V end was cut by 1 base, the J end by 10 bases, with 13 bases between. The CDR3 length is 13 residues. Looked up from germline, CDR1 is SGHDN and CDR2 is FVKESK. The CDR3 region is CASSQVLWVRAFF. CDR3 DNA: TGTGCCAGCAGCCAAGTGTTGTGGGTGAGAGCTTTCTTT.

This rearrangement joins TRBV7-9 to TRBJ1-4, with 8 bases lining up with TRBD1. In germline, CDR1 is SEHNR, CDR2 FQNEAQ (reference sequence). The CDR3 runs 14 residues. V was pared by 4 bases and J by 7 bases, with 5 bases of the junction left unmatched. In nucleotides, the CDR3 is TGTGCCAGCAGCTGGACGACAGGGGTTGAAAAACTGTTTTTT. It codes for CASSWTTGVEKLFF.

The J gene is TRBJ2-7, the V gene TRBV7-8, with D possibly being TRBD2 (6 bases). Germline V gene data show CDR1 as SGHVS and CDR2 as FQNEAQ. Trimming removed 6 bases at V and 6 bases at J, with 18 bases between. This CDR3 is built from 14 residues. As DNA, the CDR3 is TGTGCCAGCAGTGTGGAGGGGCTCGGTGGCGAGCAGTACTTC. Amino acid sequence: CASSVEGLGGEQYF.

This clonotype turned up a few times. The chain employs TRBV3-1 and TRBJ1-2; D is possibly TRBD1 (5 bases). Germline lookup yields CDR1 LGHDT and CDR2 YNNKEL (reference sequence). This CDR3 has 15 residues. V was shortened by 4 bases and J by 8 bases, with 20 bases between the two germline ends. CDR3: CASSRFGGTLGGYTF. As DNA, the CDR3 is TGTGCCAGCAGCCGATTTGGGGGGACCTTAGGAGGCTACACCTTC.

The chain has TRBV10-3 and TRBJ2-7; no definite D call. The V and J ends lost 2 bases and 2 bases respectively, with 13 bases between them. Germline-derived CDR1 and CDR2 are ENHRY and SYGVKD. The CDR3 covers 15 residues. CDR3 loop: CAISEGQVITYEQYF. The CDR3 nucleotides are TGTGCCATCAGTGAGGGTCAGGTGATAACCTACGAGCAGTACTTC.